This TCR beta chain appears in the sequencing data of a study of PD-1 blockade in classical Hodgkin lymphoma. General study points: Exclusion covered patients beginning nivolumab under 1 year post-ASCT.

Time point given: cycle 4 day 1 (C4D1), after more than 5 weeks of nivolumab. Every single patient, without exception, relapsed after autologous stem cell transplantation, and brentuximab vedotin exposure varied. The protocol was immunoSEQ multiplex PCR, while the TCRdb copy is restricted to in-frame clones and leaves out a portion. The repertoire holds roughly 20,000 clones, with around 85% as singletons. A remark on this clone: Antigen specificity is unknown.

The CDR3 has 14 amino acids. Trimming cost V 2 bases and J 6 bases, with 12 bases left between them. The germline V gene has CDR1 SEHNR and CDR2 FQNEAQ (reference sequence). The source is a human donor with classical Hodgkin lymphoma. This chain uses TRBV7-9 with TRBJ2-3; possibly TRBD2 for D (6 bases). The source material was peripheral blood mononuclear cells (PBMCs), sampled before the fourth cycle of nivolumab. CDR3 coding DNA: TGTGCCAGCAGCTTACAACTAGCAGGGGATACGCAGTATTTT. Translated: CASSLQLAGDTQYF.